The rows below give T cell receptor beta chains drawn from one sample of a study of T cell changes during pregnancy in multiple sclerosis. TCRdb's table, derived via immunoSEQ multiplex PCR, lists solely in-frame clones and lacks some. The data show 55,000 to 70,000 clones, with approximately 89% seen just once and about 1.7% held by the top ten. Sequenced here: peripheral blood, sampled after pregnancy. These receptors were obtained from a female donor with multiple sclerosis, enrolled in a pregnancy study. CDR3s include the opening cysteine and the closing phenylalanine or tryptophan. A D gene is named only where the DNA matches it firmly. Not every row has a clone size; where given, it reads once, few, many or a size class.

>NA|TRBJ2-5|TRBV18|NA|15
CASSPGTRFQETQYF
TGTGCCAGCTCACCCGGGACAAGATTCCAAGAGACCCAGTACTTC
>once|TRBJ1-1|TRBV12-5|NA|13
CASGFDTTTEAFF
TGTGCTAGTGGTTTCGACACCACCACTGAAGCTTTCTTT
>NA|TRBJ1-2|TRBV9|TRBD1|13
CASSGYRGRGYTF
TGTGCCAGCAGCGGATACAGGGGGCGAGGCTACACCTTC
>NA|TRBJ2-7|TRBV5-5|TRBD1|15
CASSLEGTGAYEQYF
TGTGCCAGCAGCTTGGAGGGGACAGGGGCCTACGAGCAGTACTTC
>NA|TRBJ2-1|TRBV9|TRBD2|16
CASSPRLAGDYNEQFF
TGTGCCAGCAGCCCCCGACTAGCGGGGGACTACAATGAGCAGTTCTTC
>NA|TRBJ2-1|TRBV19|NA|15
CASAATRLDYNEQFF
TGTGCCAGTGCGGCCACGAGACTAGATTACAATGAGCAGTTCTTC
>NA|TRBJ1-1|TRBV5-1|TRBD1|14
CASSLQTGGTEAFF
TGCGCCAGCAGCCTACAGACAGGGGGCACTGAAGCTTTCTTT
>NA|TRBJ2-1|TRBV9|TRBD2|15
CASSVGTSSLNEQFF
TGTGCCAGCAGCGTAGGGACTAGTTCTCTCAATGAGCAGTTCTTC
>NA|TRBJ2-1|TRBV5-8|TRBD2|15
CASSWRGLAGNEQFF
TGTGCCAGCAGCTGGCGGGGACTAGCGGGGAATGAGCAGTTCTTC
>few|TRBJ1-5|TRBV18|TRBD1|15
CASSRRGQTNQPQHF
TGTGCCAGCTCACGGCGGGGACAGACCAATCAGCCCCAGCATTTT
>NA|TRBJ2-2|TRBV27|TRBD1|16
CASSPMTGGDTGELFF
TGTGCCAGCAGTCCAATGACAGGGGGCGATACCGGGGAGCTGTTTTTT
>NA|TRBJ2-7|TRBV5-1|NA|16
CASSLADTTLSYEQYF
TGCGCCAGCAGCTTGGCGGACACCACCCTCTCCTACGAGCAGTACTTC
>once|TRBJ2-1|TRBV6-4|TRBD1|16
CASSDSGTGDYNEQFF
TGTGCCAGCAGTGACTCGGGGACAGGGGACTACAATGAGCAGTTCTTC
>once|TRBJ2-2|TRBV7-9|NA|14
CASSTVGPTGELFF
TGTGCCAGCAGCACCGTGGGGCCTACCGGGGAGCTGTTTTTT
>NA|TRBJ2-5|TRBV25-1|TRBD1|15
CASSGAGTAQETQYF
TGTGCCAGCAGTGGAGCCGGGACAGCCCAAGAGACCCAGTACTTC
>few|TRBJ1-2|TRBV29-1|NA|12
CSVGEGLYGYTF
TGCAGCGTTGGAGAGGGACTCTATGGCTACACCTTC
>NA|TRBJ1-2|TRBV29-1|NA|11
CSTQRGYGYTF
TGCAGCACCCAACGGGGATATGGCTACACCTTC
>NA|TRBJ2-7|TRBV4-1|TRBD1|16
CASSQGPGQGSWEQYF
TGCGCCAGCAGCCAGGGACCGGGACAGGGATCGTGGGAGCAGTACTTC
>NA|TRBJ2-7|TRBV5-6|TRBD1|14
CASSRQGAKYEQYF
TGTGCCAGCAGCCGCCAGGGGGCCAAATACGAGCAGTACTTC
>NA|TRBJ1-2|TRBV15|NA|15
CATSREAGTNYGYTF
TGTGCCACCAGCAGAGAGGCAGGGACAAACTATGGCTACACCTTC
>NA|TRBJ2-3|TRBV29-1|NA|14
CSVEELAGADTQYF
TGCAGCGTTGAAGAACTGGCCGGGGCAGATACGCAGTATTTT
>NA|TRBJ1-5|TRBV19|NA|16
CASRNDREGRYMPQHF
TGTGCCAGTAGAAATGATAGGGAAGGGAGATATATGCCCCAGCATTTT
>NA|TRBJ1-2|TRBV19|NA|15
CASSMAGSNIYGYTF
TGTGCCAGTAGTATGGCAGGGTCTAATATATATGGCTACACCTTC
>NA|TRBJ2-4|TRBV4-1|TRBD2|18
CASSPFAGGTGAKNIQYF
TGCGCCAGCAGCCCCTTTGCGGGGGGGACTGGCGCCAAAAACATTCAGTACTTC
>NA|TRBJ1-1|TRBV6-5|NA|14
CASSYDWEDTEAFF
TGTGCCAGCAGTTACGATTGGGAGGACACTGAAGCTTTCTTT